A selection of T cell receptor beta chains follows, all from one sample in a study of regulatory T cells in long-lasting Graves disease. TCRdb reprocessed the multiplex PCR reads via MiXCR and lists one record per CDR3 protein. Altogether almost 350,000 distinct CDR3 sequences are present, around a fifth being singletons, with the ten largest covering 29%. The specimen comprised peripheral blood mononuclear cells (PBMCs), sampled when the disease was refractory, from a patient treated with antithyroid drugs. These receptors were taken from a female donor with Graves disease. Each CDR3 is given with its conserved first and last residue. The D gene is left open where the match is weak. Not all rows give a size; the values are once, few, many and, for expanded clones, a class.

clone size	V gene	J gene	D gene	CDR3 protein	CDR3 DNA
few	TRBV10-1	TRBJ2-7	NA	CASSDQGYEQYF	TGCGCCAGCAGTGACCAGGGCTACGAGCAGTACTTC
many	TRBV19	TRBJ1-5	NA	CASSPQDQPQHF	TGTGCCAGTAGTCCCCAGGATCAGCCCCAGCATTTT
NA	TRBV6-1	TRBJ2-7	TRBD1	CASSPPGDRGQMSSYEQYF	TGTGCCAGCAGTCCCCCAGGGGACAGGGGACAAATGAGCTCCTACGAGCAGTACTTC
many	TRBV28	TRBJ2-7	NA	CASSPRQGRYEQYF	TGTGCCAGCAGTCCCCGGCAGGGGAGGTACGAGCAGTACTTC
NA	TRBV7-3	TRBJ2-7	NA	CASSLYPGSYEQYF	TGTGCCAGCAGCTTATATCCCGGGTCCTACGAGCAGTACTTC
NA	TRBV20-1	TRBJ2-7	NA	CSARELTYEQYF	TGCAGTGCTAGAGAGTTAACCTACGAGCAGTACTTC
many	TRBV12-3/TRBV12-4	TRBJ2-6	NA	CASRDEGPGANVLTF	TGTGCCAGCAGGGATGAGGGTCCTGGGGCCAACGTCCTGACTTTC
NA	TRBV6-2/TRBV6-3	TRBJ2-5	NA	CASSYDKGGLGETQYF	TGTGCCAGCAGTTATGATAAGGGGGGCTTAGGGGAGACCCAGTACTTC
few	TRBV20-1	TRBJ2-4	NA	CSAEARGGPQAKNIQYF	TGCAGTGCTGAGGCCCGAGGGGGACCCCAAGCCAAAAACATTCAGTACTTC
NA	TRBV6-5	TRBJ1-1	NA	CASSYSTVLGTLNTEAFF	TGTGCCAGCAGTTACTCGACGGTCCTTGGGACACTGAACACTGAAGCTTTCTTT
few	TRBV5-6	TRBJ1-1	NA	CASSFGGGTGGTEAFF	TGTGCCAGCAGCTTCGGAGGTGGTACGGGGGGAACTGAAGCTTTCTTT
few	TRBV7-2	TRBJ2-7	TRBD2	CASSTAGLAHEQYF	TGTGCCAGCAGCACTGCGGGACTAGCTCACGAGCAGTACTTC
NA	TRBV6-1	TRBJ1-2	NA	CASSDSGGEGYTF	TGTGCCAGCAGTGACTCAGGCGGAGAAGGCTACACCTTC
NA	TRBV5-6	TRBJ1-4	NA	CASSLYPTVNEKLFF	TGTGCCAGCAGCTTGTACCCGACAGTTAATGAAAAACTGTTTTTT
many	TRBV5-5	TRBJ1-2	NA	CASSFAGDYGYTF	TGTGCCAGCAGCTTTGCAGGGGACTATGGCTACACCTTC
many	TRBV3-1	TRBJ1-2	NA	CASSQEVGQNYGYTF	TGTGCCAGCAGCCAAGAGGTCGGACAGAACTATGGCTACACCTTC
few	TRBV27	TRBJ1-1	NA	CASSFQGRMDTEAFF	TGTGCCAGCAGTTTCCAGGGGAGGATGGACACTGAAGCTTTCTTT
NA	TRBV5-1	TRBJ1-2	NA	CASSLETAAPGYTF	TGCGCCAGCAGCTTGGAAACGGCAGCTCCTGGCTACACCTTC
many	TRBV27	TRBJ1-2	TRBD1	CASSSPGTGSYGYTF	TGTGCCAGCAGTTCCCCCGGGACAGGGAGCTATGGCTACACCTTC
NA	TRBV15	TRBJ1-2	NA	CATSRDVGYYGYTF	TGTGCCACCAGCAGAGATGTGGGTTACTATGGCTACACCTTC
NA	TRBV3-1	TRBJ1-6	TRBD1	CASSLTGTGGSSPLHF	TGTGCCAGCAGCCTAACCGGGACAGGGGGTAGTTCACCCCTCCACTTT
many	TRBV28	TRBJ2-7	TRBD2	CASSLGVAGESPSYEQYF	TGTGCCAGCAGTTTAGGGGTAGCGGGAGAGTCACCCTCCTACGAGCAGTACTTC
few	TRBV20-1	TRBJ1-1	NA	CSARGQVYTEAFF	TGCAGTGCTAGAGGGCAGGTGTACACTGAAGCTTTCTTT
many	TRBV5-1	TRBJ1-2	NA	CASSPSSQGGRYGYTF	TGCGCCAGCAGCCCGAGCTCCCAGGGCGGAAGGTATGGCTACACCTTC
few	TRBV20-1	TRBJ1-5	TRBD1	CSASGGTGAQPQHF	TGCAGTGCCAGCGGCGGGACAGGGGCCCAGCCCCAGCATTTT
many	TRBV28	TRBJ2-7	TRBD2	CASSPGGGGPYEQYF	TGTGCCAGCAGTCCGGGCGGGGGGGGTCCCTACGAGCAGTACTTC
many	TRBV12-3/TRBV12-4	TRBJ2-7	NA	CASSLSGLPYEQYF	TGTGCCAGCAGCCTAAGCGGACTTCCGTACGAGCAGTACTTC
NA	TRBV30	TRBJ2-7	NA	CAWGREEQYF	TGTGCCTGGGGCAGGGAGGAGCAGTACTTC
few	TRBV5-1	TRBJ1-1	TRBD1	CASSWGQGSNTEAFF	TGCGCCAGCAGCTGGGGACAGGGATCGAACACTGAAGCTTTCTTT
few	TRBV6-1	TRBJ1-2	NA	CASSLGLGDYGYTF	TGTGCCAGCAGTCTGGGTCTCGGGGACTATGGCTACACCTTC
few	TRBV18	TRBJ1-3	NA	CASSPGSFSGNTIYF	TGTGCCAGCTCACCGGGGAGTTTCTCTGGAAACACCATATATTTT
many	TRBV7-9	TRBJ1-2	NA	CASSFPVAWADNSNYGYTF	TGTGCCAGCAGCTTCCCCGTTGCTTGGGCAGACAACTCTAACTATGGCTACACCTTC
many	TRBV28	TRBJ1-2	NA	CASSVSPGFSFYGYTF	TGTGCCAGCAGTGTATCCCCAGGGTTCTCCTTCTATGGCTACACCTTC
many	TRBV28	TRBJ1-4	TRBD1	CASSLRTGGKLFF	TGTGCCAGCAGTTTGAGGACAGGTGGAAAACTGTTTTTT
many	TRBV2	TRBJ1-1	NA	CASQLEGPLGSDTEAFF	TGTGCCAGCCAGCTTGAAGGGCCCCTAGGGAGTGACACTGAAGCTTTCTTT
few	TRBV10-3	TRBJ2-4	NA	CAISETGVNIQYF	TGTGCCATCAGTGAAACGGGGGTAAACATTCAGTACTTC
NA	TRBV2	TRBJ2-5	NA	CASNLRETQYF	TGTGCCAGCAATCTCCGGGAGACCCAGTATTTC
many	TRBV29-1	TRBJ2-5	NA	CSVFGSETQYF	TGCAGCGTTTTTGGATCAGAGACCCAGTACTTC
NA	TRBV6-2/TRBV6-3	TRBJ1-3	NA	CASRGGNTIYF	TGTGCCAGCAGGGGGGGAAACACCATATATTTT
many	TRBV7-9	TRBJ1-2	NA	CASSLGGFGYTF	TGTGCCAGCAGCTTAGGGGGGTTCGGCTACACCTTC
NA	TRBV24-1	TRBJ1-2	TRBD1	CATSAEGATLEGYTF	TGTGCCACCAGCGCAGAGGGGGCCACTCTAGAGGGCTACACCTTC
NA	TRBV18	TRBJ2-1	NA	CASSSTDYNEQFF	TGTGCCAGCTCAAGCACAGATTACAATGAGCAGTTCTTC
NA	TRBV14	TRBJ2-7	NA	CASSQDWPFSYEQYF	TGTGCCAGCAGCCAAGACTGGCCCTTTTCCTACGAGCAGTACTTC
NA	TRBV7-9	TRBJ1-5	NA	CASTGSGVGNQPQHF	TGTGCCAGCACAGGAAGCGGGGTCGGCAATCAGCCCCAGCATTTT
NA	TRBV28	TRBJ1-1	TRBD1	CASSITGQEAFF	TGTGCCAGCAGTATAACGGGACAGGAAGCTTTCTTT
many	TRBV7-3	TRBJ1-6	NA	CASSLTGAGGSPLHF	TGTGCCAGCAGCTTAACGGGGGCCGGTGGTTCACCCCTCCACTTT
many	TRBV19	TRBJ1-1	TRBD1	CASRQTGDVTEAFF	TGTGCCAGTAGGCAAACAGGGGACGTCACTGAAGCTTTCTTT
few	TRBV24-1	TRBJ1-5	NA	CATSDSWERNQPQHF	TGTGCCACCAGTGATTCCTGGGAACGCAATCAGCCCCAGCATTTT